A selection of T cell receptor beta chains follows, all from one sample in a study of cytomegalovirus exposure and HLA in healthy donors. Only in-frame clones appear in the TCRdb table, and some are missing; sequencing was by immunoSEQ multiplex PCR. The sample consists of 55,000 to 80,000 clones, roughly four fifths of them appearing once. Sequenced sample: PBMCs. Receptor source: a man aged 18 to 30 in good health and CMV-seronegative. The CDR3 runs from the conserved cysteine through the conserved F or W. A D gene is named only where the DNA matches it firmly. Clone size is given for some rows only: seen once, a few or many times, or a class if the clone is expanded.

clone_size | d_call | v_call | cdr3_length | cdr3_aa
. | . | TRBV6-1 | 13 | CASRTGFYAEAFF
. | TRBD1 | TRBV19 | 17 | CASSISGRGRSNEKLFF
. | . | TRBV7-3 | 13 | CASSLLYNSPLHF
. | . | TRBV11-3 | 14 | CASSSLQNTGELFF
once | TRBD2 | TRBV5-5 | 18 | CASSLEVGRGLGRNEQFF
. | . | TRBV6-5 | 14 | CASSYSLAGRACTF
. | . | TRBV10-3 | 15 | CAISDPGPMNTEAFF
. | TRBD2 | TRBV27 | 16 | CASSLGLAGAPGELFF
. | . | TRBV4-3 | 16 | CASSQDSSSAYNEQFF
once | . | TRBV9 | 15 | CASSVEGTNTGELFF
. | . | TRBV7-6 | 15 | CASSLPTGFGNTIYF
. | TRBD2 | TRBV27 | 17 | CASSPGTSGTRLSEQYF
. | TRBD1 | TRBV6-1 | 13 | CASSRGTNEKLFF
. | . | TRBV4-1 | 17 | CVSSYGTPTWGNQPQHF
. | . | TRBV7-9 | 15 | CASSFSRSSTDTQYF
. | TRBD1 | TRBV7-9 | 16 | CASSLPRDSFVGTQYF
. | TRBD1 | TRBV18 | 14 | CASSGTGGTYEQYF
once | . | TRBV7-2 | 16 | CASSLGAGSSTDTQYF
. | TRBD2 | TRBV4-3 | 18 | CASSQPGTRGANTGELFF
. | TRBD1 | TRBV5-6 | 16 | CASSQTTGTGTYEQYF
. | . | TRBV7-9 | 13 | CASSLGSYNEQFF
. | . | TRBV6-5 | 13 | CASSYSQEAEQYF
. | . | TRBV19 | 17 | CASSILIALGGGETQYF
. | TRBD1 | TRBV28 | 14 | CASSADRDSYEQYF
. | . | TRBV6-7 | 15 | CASSDLGGGNQPQHF
. | . | TRBV7-2 | 16 | CASSLGGEVMNTEAFF
. | . | TRBV6-1 | 13 | CASSGGSNYEQYF
once | . | TRBV27 | 16 | CASSTLVEGPSYEQYF
. | . | TRBV7-9 | 15 | CASSLASTGQETQYF
. | . | TRBV5-1 | 13 | CASSPRDRHEQYF
. | TRBD1 | TRBV11-2 | 18 | CAISLGSLGQAANTEAFF
. | . | TRBV6-4 | 16 | CASSRGVSSGANVLTF
. | . | TRBV6-6 | 13 | CASSYSEVQPQHF
. | TRBD1 | TRBV5-1 | 18 | CASSLGQGSLLPKNIQYF
. | TRBD1 | TRBV5-5 | 14 | CASSLGQGANEQYF
. | TRBD1 | TRBV5-8 | 14 | CASSVGQGNYGYTF
. | . | TRBV28 | 12 | CASSSVTGELFF
. | TRBD1 | TRBV6-5 | 14 | CASRDRQGNSPLHF
. | . | TRBV6-1 | 13 | CASSGRGTGELFF
few | TRBD2 | TRBV6-4 | 15 | CASSDLAGGRDTQYF
few | . | TRBV5-6 | 14 | CASSLAGSWYEQYF
. | . | TRBV7-2 | 11 | CASVISYEQYF
. | . | TRBV7-2 | 13 | CASSLEANSPLHF
few | TRBD1 | TRBV27 | 17 | CASSLLTGGAGGGSYTF
. | TRBD1 | TRBV5-1 | 14 | CASSPGGRNTEAFF
. | TRBD1 | TRBV28 | 15 | CASSLAGTGSYEQYF
once | . | TRBV7-2 | 14 | CASSFDSNNQPQHF
. | TRBD1 | TRBV5-1 | 14 | CASSTDRGGSPLHF
. | TRBD1 | TRBV5-1 | 14 | CASSQTGGPYEQYF
. | . | TRBV10-3 | 12 | CAISQGTGELFF
. | . | TRBV21-1 | 12 | CATPDRGETQYF